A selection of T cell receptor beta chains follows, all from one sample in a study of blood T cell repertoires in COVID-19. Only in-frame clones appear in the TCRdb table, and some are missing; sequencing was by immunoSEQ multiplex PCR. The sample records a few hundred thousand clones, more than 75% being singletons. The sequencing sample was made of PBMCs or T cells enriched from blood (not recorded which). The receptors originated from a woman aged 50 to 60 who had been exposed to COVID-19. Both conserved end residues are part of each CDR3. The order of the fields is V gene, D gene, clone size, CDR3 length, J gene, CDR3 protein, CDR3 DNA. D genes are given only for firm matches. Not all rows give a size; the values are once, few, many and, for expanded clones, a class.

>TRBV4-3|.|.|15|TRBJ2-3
CASSQDRVPTDTQYF
TGCGCCAGCAGCCAAGATAGAGTTCCCACAGATACGCAGTATTTT
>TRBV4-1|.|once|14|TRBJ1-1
CASRSEEGRPEAFF
TGCGCCAGCAGGTCTGAGGAGGGAAGACCTGAAGCTTTCTTT
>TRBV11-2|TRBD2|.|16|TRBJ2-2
CASSPSASGVSGELFF
TGTGCCAGCAGCCCTTCCGCTAGCGGGGTGTCAGGGGAGCTGTTTTTT
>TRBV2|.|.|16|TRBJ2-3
CASTPNQGRLGDTQYF
TGTGCCAGCACCCCAAATCAGGGTAGACTAGGAGATACGCAGTATTTT
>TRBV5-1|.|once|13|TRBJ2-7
CASSLSGRTEQYF
TGCGCCAGCAGCTTATCGGGTAGAACCGAGCAGTACTTC
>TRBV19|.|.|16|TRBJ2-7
CASSPPGQRTTYEQYF
TGTGCCAGTAGTCCCCCCGGACAGAGAACCACCTACGAGCAGTACTTC
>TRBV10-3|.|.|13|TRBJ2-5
CATLQVGRETQYF
TGTGCCACCCTACAGGTGGGAAGGGAGACCCAGTACTTC
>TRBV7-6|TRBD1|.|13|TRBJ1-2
CASSPGTGQGYTF
TGTGCCAGCAGCCCCGGGACAGGGCAAGGCTACACCTTC
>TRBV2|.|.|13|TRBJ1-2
CATRQVGPYGYTF
TGTGCCACCCGACAGGTTGGCCCCTATGGCTACACCTTC
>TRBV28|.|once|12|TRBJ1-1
CASSELNTEAFF
TGTGCCAGCAGTGAGTTGAACACTGAAGCTTTCTTT
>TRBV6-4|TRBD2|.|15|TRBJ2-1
CASSGLAGGRGEQFF
TGTGCCAGCAGTGGTTTAGCGGGGGGGCGAGGAGAGCAGTTCTTC
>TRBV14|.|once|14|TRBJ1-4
CASSLQGGNEKLFF
TGTGCCAGCAGCCTTCAGGGTGGGAATGAAAAACTGTTTTTT
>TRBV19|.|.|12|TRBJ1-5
CASSIGAGPQHF
TGTGCCAGTAGTATTGGGGCAGGGCCCCAGCATTTT
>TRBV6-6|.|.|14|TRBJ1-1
CASRTLQGNTEAFF
TGTGCCAGCAGAACCTTACAGGGGAACACTGAAGCTTTCTTT
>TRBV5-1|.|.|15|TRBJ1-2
CASSLSGVDGYGYTF
TGCGCCAGCAGCTTGAGCGGGGTAGATGGCTATGGCTACACCTTC